This T cell receptor beta chain was recorded in a study of neurological immune-mediated disorders. CDR3 length equals 16 residues. Germline-derived CDR1 and CDR2 are MDHEN and SYDVKM. Losses at the gene ends were 3 bases for V and 3 bases for J; bases not matched to a gene: 8. TCRdb analysed the 5' RACE reads with MiXCR anew, one entry per CDR3 protein. The table has about 30,000 distinct CDR3 sequences, 15% seen once; the top ten hold around 25%. This clonotype was seen many times. The TCR was taken from a man in his 70s in good health. The sequenced sample was PBMCs. V gene TRBV28 combines with J gene TRBJ2-1; 7 bases agree with TRBD1. In DNA, the CDR3 is TGTGCCAGCAGTTTCAACAGGGGTCATGTCTACAATGAGCAGTTCTTC. Encoded protein: CASSFNRGHVYNEQFF.